This TCR beta chain was captured in a study of blood T cell repertoires in COVID-19. Study in general: Samples taken during acute and convalescent COVID-19 were collected in the United States, Italy and Spain. The cDNA or gDNA used as material had been derived from T cells, B-cell-depleted T cells, or PBMCs.

In germline, CDR1 is KGHSY, CDR2 FQNENV. This CDR3 spans 13 amino acids. Trimming removed 0 bases at V and 2 bases at J, with 4 bases between. This clone was detected only once. As originally analysed: Amplification of reference gene primers provided the estimated nucleated cell counts. The repertoire was sequenced with immunoSEQ multiplex PCR; TCRdb's copy has only in-frame clones and lacks some. The D gene and trimming were derived from the DNA, and the V and J assignments and clone size from that table. The sample shows 200,000 to 250,000 clones, about 86% of them seen only once. The chain employs TRBV16 and TRBJ1-2; D is unresolved. This sequence was found in a man over 45 with active or convalescent COVID-19. The sequencing sample was made of peripheral blood. Here the CDR3 reads CASSQSTNYGYTF. CDR3 DNA sequence: TGTGCCAGCAGCCAATCGACAAACTATGGCTACACCTTC.